Below, 10 T cell receptor beta chains from the same sample are listed, as sequenced in a study of T cell therapy after organ transplantation. Clones were sequenced by immunoSEQ multiplex PCR, and TCRdb holds only the in-frame ones, with some missing. The sample carries tens of thousands of clones, 94% recorded once. For these receptors, no antigen is known. This specimen was CD8+ T cells from blood, taken before autologous CMV-specific T cell therapy. The origin of the receptors is a human patient who had received a solid organ transplant and had CMV disease.

The gene calls are TRBV7-9 and TRBJ1-5, with a tentative D call TRBD1 (5 bases). This CDR3 has 14 residues. Trimming removed 5 bases from V and 9 bases from J, with 17 bases in between. The germline CDR1 and CDR2 sequences are SEHNR and FQNEAQ (reference sequence). CDR3 DNA: TGTGCCAGCAGCAGGGACGGGGCTGCGCGGCCCCAGCATTTT. Translating it yields CASSRDGAARPQHF.

The V and J genes are TRBV19 and TRBJ2-3, with 8 bases aligning to TRBD2. V lost 1 base, J lost 5 bases, and 5 bases stayed unmatched. Germline assignment: CDR1 LNHDA and CDR2 SQIVND (reference sequence). This CDR3 contains 15 residues. The chain's CDR3 is CASSIVRGGRDTQYF. CDR3 coding DNA: TGTGCCAGTAGTATAGTACGGGGGGGAAGAGATACGCAGTATTTT.

The rearrangement joins TRBV29-1 to TRBJ2-3; 10 nucleotides align to TRBD2. The CDR3 consists of 14 residues. The V and J ends lost 5 bases and 5 bases, in that order; junction bases with no gene match: 7. Germline lookup yields CDR1 SQVTM and CDR2 ANQGSEA. The CDR3, as DNA: TGCAGCGTTCTCCTAGCGGGGGAGTTAGATACGCAGTATTTT. The encoded protein is CSVLLAGELDTQYF.

CDR3 protein: CASRTGSVEQFF. The DNA of the CDR3 is TGCGCCAGCAGAACAGGGTCGGTTGAGCAGTTCTTC. The chain has TRBV10-2 and TRBJ2-1; D possibly corresponds to TRBD1 (6 bases). CDR3 length: 12 amino acids. Trimming pared 6 bases from V and 9 bases from J, leaving 12 bases between. Germline CDR1 is WSHSY and CDR2 is SAAADI.

This clone has only one observation. V is TRBV7-8 and J is TRBJ1-4, with D maybe TRBD1 (5 bases). Trimming cost V 6 bases and J 4 bases, with 12 bases left between them. Germline loops: CDR1 SGHVS, CDR2 FQNEAQ. CDR3 length: 14 amino acids. The CDR3 region is CASRKRDRNEKLFF. Here the CDR3 DNA reads TGTGCCAGCAGAAAAAGGGACCGTAATGAAAAACTGTTTTTT.

In DNA form, the CDR3 reads TGTGCCAGCAGCTTAGCTGACAGGGGTGGGGAAAAACTGTTTTTT. It translates to CASSLADRGGEKLFF. The V gene is TRBV7-6, the J gene TRBJ1-4; 8 bases line up with TRBD1. Per germline, CDR1 SGHVS and CDR2 FNYEAQ. This CDR3 is built from 15 residues. Losses at the gene ends were 0 bases for V and 8 bases for J; bases not matched to a gene: 5.

This chain uses TRBV27 with TRBJ1-5; 8 bases match TRBD1. The CDR3 length is 15 residues. Germline V gene data show CDR1 as MNHEY and CDR2 as SMNVEV (reference sequence). V dropped 6 bases and J dropped 5; count of bases not matched to a gene: 9. CDR3 nucleotide sequence: TGTGCCAGCAGACAGGGGACAGGAGGGTATCAGCCCCAGCATTTT. This encodes CASRQGTGGYQPQHF.

This sequence joins TRBV19 and TRBJ2-2; TRBD2 matches 10 bases. The trim removed 3 bases at V and 4 bases at J, leaving 2 bases unmatched. The germline gives CDR1 LNHDA, CDR2 SQIVND (reference sequence). The CDR3 covers 15 residues. As DNA, the CDR3 is TGTGCCAGTAGTATTGAGCGGGAGGGCACCGGGGAGCTGTTTTTT. It encodes CASSIEREGTGELFF.

This clone was recorded once. This chain joins TRBV13 and TRBJ2-3; TRBD1 agrees at 8 bases. The CDR3 totals 14 residues. The V segment lost 5 bases and the J segment 5 bases; nucleotides outside the gene matches: 6. CDR1 PRHDT and CDR2 FYEKMQ come from the germline V gene (reference sequence). This chain's CDR3 is CASSLRTGRDTQYF. The DNA of the CDR3 is TGTGCCAGCAGCCTACGGACAGGGAGAGATACGCAGTATTTT.

The gene calls are TRBV27 and TRBJ2-3; D is uncertain. Trimming left V 4 bases short and J 2 bases short, with 7 bases between. This CDR3 has 13 residues. Germline V gene data show CDR1 as MNHEY and CDR2 as SMNVEV (reference sequence). The CDR3 DNA reads TGTGCCAGCAGTTATGGTCCCACAGATACGCAGTATTTT. This codes for CASSYGPTDTQYF.